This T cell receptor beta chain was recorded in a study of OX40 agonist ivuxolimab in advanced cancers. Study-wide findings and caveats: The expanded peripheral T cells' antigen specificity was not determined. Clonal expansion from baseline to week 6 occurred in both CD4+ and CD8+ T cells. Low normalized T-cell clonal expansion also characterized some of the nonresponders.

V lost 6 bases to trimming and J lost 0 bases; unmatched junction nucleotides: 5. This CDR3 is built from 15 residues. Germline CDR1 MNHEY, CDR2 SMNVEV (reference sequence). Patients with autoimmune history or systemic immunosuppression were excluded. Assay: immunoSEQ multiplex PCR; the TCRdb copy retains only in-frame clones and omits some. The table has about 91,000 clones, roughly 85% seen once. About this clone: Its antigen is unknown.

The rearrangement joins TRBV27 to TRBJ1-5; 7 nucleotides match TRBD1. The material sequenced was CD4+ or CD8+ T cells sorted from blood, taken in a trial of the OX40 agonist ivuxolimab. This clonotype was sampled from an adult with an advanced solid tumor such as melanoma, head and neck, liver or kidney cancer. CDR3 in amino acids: CASSIDRDSNQPQHF. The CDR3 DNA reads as TGTGCCAGCAGCATCGACAGGGATAGCAATCAGCCCCAGCATTTT.